A single sample gave rise to the 2 T cell receptor beta chains below, sequenced in a study of cytomegalovirus exposure and HLA in healthy donors. The study ran its PCR with 60 Vbeta and 13 Jbeta primers. TCRdb's copy holds only in-frame clones and misses some; the assay was immunoSEQ multiplex PCR. The data contain over 150,000 clones, over 70% of them seen just once; the ten biggest clones take up 2% to 2.5%. Sequencing was carried out using PBMCs. Every receptor here comes from a young man in good health and CMV-seronegative.

The chain combines TRBV30 with TRBJ2-1, with D tentatively TRBD2 (6 bases). In germline, CDR1 is GTSNPN, CDR2 SVGIG (reference sequence). V was shortened by 5 bases and J by 3 bases, with 14 bases between the two germline ends. This CDR3 is built from 14 residues. CDR3 coding DNA: TGTGCCTGGGCCGGGACTCCCCTCTACAATGAGCAGTTCTTC. Its translation: CAWAGTPLYNEQFF.

This sequence joins TRBV19 and TRBJ2-3; possibly TRBD1 for D (6 bases). The CDR3 extends over 13 amino acids. Germline CDR1 LNHDA, CDR2 SQIVND (reference sequence). V gave up 3 bases and J gave up 5 bases, with 9 bases separating them. The CDR3: CASSIRGRDTQYF. CDR3 nucleotide sequence: TGTGCCAGTAGTATCAGGGGAAGAGATACGCAGTATTTT.